Following are 16 T cell receptor beta chains from one sample sequenced in a study of blood T cell repertoires in COVID-19 (dated by TCRdb to between 2020 and 2021). Library prep was done by the immunoSEQ multiplex PCR assay. TCRdb limited this immuneACCESS table to in-frame rearrangements with V and J called. A share of clones is missing; checked studies link under half to unresolved V genes, and the rest is unexplained. The sample includes a few hundred thousand clones, with around 87% observed a single time. The ten most abundant clones make up 2% to 3% of the sample. The sequencing input was peripheral blood. The receptor source for this set is a woman aged 45-60 years with acute or convalescent COVID-19.

The chain joins TRBV18 to TRBJ1-3; TRBD1 agrees at 7 bases. V was clipped by 2 bases and J by 6 bases; unmatched bases: 7. This CDR3 has 15 residues. Per the germline V gene, CDR1 is KGHSH and CDR2 is LQKENI. CDR3 residues: CASSPSDRLLNTIYF. The CDR3 nucleotides are TGTGCCAGCTCACCATCGGACAGGCTGTTAAACACCATATATTTT.

The chain has TRBV6-5 and TRBJ1-6; TRBD1 matches at 11 bases. Per germline, CDR1 MNHEY and CDR2 SVGAGI. The CDR3 contains 15 residues. After removal of 4 bases from V and 10 bases from J, the junction contained 6 bases not matched to a gene. DNA for the CDR3: TGTGCCAGCAGTTCCGGGACAGGGGGAAGGTCACCCCTCCACTTT. Encoded protein: CASSSGTGGRSPLHF.

V gene TRBV6-5 combines with J gene TRBJ2-1; D possibly corresponds to TRBD1 (6 bases). CDR3 size: 15 residues. The germline V gene encodes CDR1 MNHEY and CDR2 SVGAGI. Trimming cost V 6 bases and J 3 bases, with 15 bases left between them. The chain's CDR3 is CASSPTGLFYNEQFF. The CDR3 nucleotides are TGTGCCAGCAGCCCGACAGGCCTTTTCTACAATGAGCAGTTCTTC.

J is TRBJ1-2 and V is TRBV28; 8 positions agree with TRBD1. CDR1 MDHEN and CDR2 SYDVKM come from the germline V gene. V lost 5 bases to trimming and J lost 4 bases; unmatched junction nucleotides: 3. CDR3 length equals 13 residues. The CDR3 loop reads CASSTQGGYGYTF. The CDR3 DNA reads as TGTGCCAGCAGTACACAGGGGGGCTATGGCTACACCTTC.

The V and J genes are TRBV27 and TRBJ2-1; 7 bases are a match to TRBD2. The V segment lost 6 bases and the J segment 3 bases; nucleotides outside the gene matches: 8. CDR3 size: 15 residues. Germline lookup yields CDR1 MNHEY and CDR2 SMNVEV (reference sequence). This chain's CDR3 is CASRVLASGYNEQFF. The CDR3 DNA is TGTGCCAGCAGGGTTTTGGCTAGCGGCTACAATGAGCAGTTCTTC.

As to this clone: The same CDR3 arises from other DNA sequences in this sample as well. The chain combines TRBV7-3 with TRBJ1-5; D not certain. Germline V lookup: CDR1 SGHTA, CDR2 FQGTGA. CDR3 length equals 13 residues. Trimming took off 2 bases at V and 4 bases at J, with 6 bases between the two ends. The CDR3 coding sequence is TGTGCCAGCAGCTTATCCAGGAATCAGCCCCAGCATTTT. Amino acids: CASSLSRNQPQHF.

The chain has TRBV27 and TRBJ2-7, with a tentative D call TRBD2 (7 bases). CDR3 size: 16 residues. Trimming removed 2 bases from V and 0 bases from J, with 14 bases in between. Germline V gene sequence: CDR1 MNHEY, CDR2 SMNVEV (reference sequence). The CDR3 bases are TGTGCCAGCAGTTTAGGGGGGGCTTCGACCTCCTACGAGCAGTACTTC. The encoded protein is CASSLGGASTSYEQYF.

The chain couples TRBV5-1 to TRBJ1-1; D uncertain. V lost 0 bases to trimming and J lost 1 base, with 7 bases between them. Germline-derived CDR1 and CDR2 are SGHRS and YFSETQ. This CDR3 is built from 14 residues. The CDR3 coding sequence is TGCGCCAGCAGCTTGGGTGTTCGGAACACTGAAGCTTTCTTT. This sequence encodes CASSLGVRNTEAFF.

The V gene is TRBV10-2, the J gene TRBJ2-7; TRBD2 agrees at 9 bases. The germline gives CDR1 WSHSY, CDR2 SAAADI. V shed 7 bases, J shed 2 bases, and the junction held 3 bases outside the gene matches. The CDR3 loop spans 13 amino acids. CDR3: CASKLAGTYEQYF. CDR3 nucleotides: TGCGCCAGCAAGCTAGCGGGGACCTACGAGCAGTACTTC.

The V and J genes are TRBV27 and TRBJ1-1; 8 positions match TRBD1. In germline, CDR1 is MNHEY, CDR2 SMNVEV (reference sequence). The CDR3 runs 17 residues. J was trimmed by 1 base and V by 6 bases; bases with no gene match: 13. The CDR3 spells CASRGQGGVVSNTEAFF. The DNA for the CDR3 is TGTGCCAGCAGAGGACAGGGTGGGGTCGTATCGAACACTGAAGCTTTCTTT.

The CDR3 nucleotides read TGTGCCAGCAGTGGAGCGGACCGCTACGAGCAGTACTTC. Protein: CASSGADRYEQYF. This rearrangement joins TRBV6-2 or TRBV6-3 to TRBJ2-7; D is perhaps TRBD2 (5 bases). V was shortened by 5 bases and J by 3 bases, with 11 bases between the two germline ends. From germline, CDR1 is MNHEY and CDR2 SVGEGT. The CDR3 is 13 residues long.

The CDR3 region is CASRTEQGQDTEAFF. The CDR3 nucleotides read TGTGCCAGCAGAACGGAACAGGGTCAGGACACTGAAGCTTTCTTT. The chain has TRBV6-5 and TRBJ1-1; D possibly corresponds to TRBD1 (6 bases). The V and J ends lost 6 bases and 3 bases respectively, with 17 bases between them. The CDR3 is 15 amino acids. The germline V gene encodes CDR1 MNHEY and CDR2 SVGAGI.

V gene TRBV4-2 combines with J gene TRBJ2-6; 8 bases are shared with TRBD1. V shed 2 bases, J shed 2 bases, and the junction held 20 bases outside the gene matches. Germline lookup yields CDR1 LGHNA and CDR2 YNFKEQ. The CDR3 sequence is 22 residues long. Here the CDR3 DNA reads TGTGCCAGCAGCCAATTATATTCGAGTCCGGGACAGGCGACGGCTGGGGCCAACGTCCTGACTTTC. Its translation is CASSQLYSSPGQATAGANVLTF.

In regard to this clone: This specimen includes other DNA sequences encoding the same CDR3. The chain carries TRBV5-1 and TRBJ2-1, with 9 bases aligning to TRBD2. Trimming at V came to 1 base and at J to 3 bases, leaving 2 bases not matched to a gene. This CDR3 has 15 amino acids. CDR1 and CDR2 from the germline V gene are SGHRS and YFSETQ. CDR3 coding DNA: TGCGCCAGCAGCTTGACTAGCGGGCTCTACAATGAGCAGTTCTTC. Translation: CASSLTSGLYNEQFF.

This chain joins TRBV24-1 and TRBJ1-1, with a tentative D call TRBD1 (5 bases). The CDR3 loop spans 13 amino acids. CDR1 and CDR2 (germline): KGHDR, SFDVKD. The V end lost 3 bases, the J end lost 1 base, and 5 bases lay between the germline ends. The CDR3 loop is CATSDGQNTEAFF. In DNA form, the CDR3 reads TGTGCCACCAGTGATGGACAGAACACTGAAGCTTTCTTT.

This sequence joins TRBV2 and TRBJ1-3, with a weak D call TRBD1 (5 bases). Germline values: CDR1 SNHLY, CDR2 FYNNEI. Trimming took 4 bases from V and 0 from J, leaving 10 bases between them. The CDR3 runs to 15 residues. The CDR3 bases are TGTGCCAGCAGTGTCGCCAGGGCCTCTGGAAACACCATATATTTT. Translated, it gives CASSVARASGNTIYF.